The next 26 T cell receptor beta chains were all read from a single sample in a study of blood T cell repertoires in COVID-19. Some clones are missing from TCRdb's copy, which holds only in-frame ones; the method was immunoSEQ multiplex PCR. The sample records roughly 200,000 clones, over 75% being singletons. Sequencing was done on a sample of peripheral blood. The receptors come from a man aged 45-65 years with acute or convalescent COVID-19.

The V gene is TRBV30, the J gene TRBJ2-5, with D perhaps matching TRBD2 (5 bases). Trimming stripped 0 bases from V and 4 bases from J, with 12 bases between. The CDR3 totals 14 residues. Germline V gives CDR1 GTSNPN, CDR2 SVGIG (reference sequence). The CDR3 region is CAWSVVTRGETQYF. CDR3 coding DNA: TGTGCCTGGAGTGTAGTCACCCGGGGAGAGACCCAGTACTTC.

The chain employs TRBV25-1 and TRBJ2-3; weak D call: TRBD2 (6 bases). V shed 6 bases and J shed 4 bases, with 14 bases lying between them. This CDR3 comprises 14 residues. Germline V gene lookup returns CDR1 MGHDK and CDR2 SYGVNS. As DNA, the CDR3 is TGTGCCAGCAGCCCCCTTGGAGGGTCAGATACGCAGTATTTT. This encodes CASSPLGGSDTQYF.

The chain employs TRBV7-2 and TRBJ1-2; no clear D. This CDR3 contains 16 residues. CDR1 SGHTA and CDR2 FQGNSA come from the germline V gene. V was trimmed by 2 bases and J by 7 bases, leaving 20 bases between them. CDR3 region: CASSLRDPGPGGGYTF. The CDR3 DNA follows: TGTGCCAGCAGCTTACGGGATCCTGGGCCCGGCGGTGGCTACACCTTC.

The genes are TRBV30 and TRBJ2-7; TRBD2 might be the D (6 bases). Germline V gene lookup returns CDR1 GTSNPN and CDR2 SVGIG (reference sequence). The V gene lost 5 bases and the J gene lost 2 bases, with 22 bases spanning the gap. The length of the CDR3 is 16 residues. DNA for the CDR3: TGTGCCTGGGGATACACCCCGGGGGTCCCCACCTACGAGCAGTACTTC. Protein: CAWGYTPGVPTYEQYF.

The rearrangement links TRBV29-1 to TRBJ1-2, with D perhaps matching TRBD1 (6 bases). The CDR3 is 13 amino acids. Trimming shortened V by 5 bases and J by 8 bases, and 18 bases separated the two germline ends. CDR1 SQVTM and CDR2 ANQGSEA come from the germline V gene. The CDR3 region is CSVLGGGVGGYTF. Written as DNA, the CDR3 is TGCAGCGTTTTAGGGGGGGGCGTAGGCGGCTACACCTTC.

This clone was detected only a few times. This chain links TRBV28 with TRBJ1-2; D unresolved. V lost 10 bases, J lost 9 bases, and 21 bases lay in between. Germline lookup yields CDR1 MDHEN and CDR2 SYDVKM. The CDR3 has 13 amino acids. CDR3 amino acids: CATLTGLTTRYTF. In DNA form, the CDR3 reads TGTGCCACCCTCACCGGACTTACCACCCGCTACACCTTC.

DNA of the CDR3: TGTGCCAGCTCAACCCGACTCAACTCCTATAATTCACCCCTCCACTTT. Translating it yields CASSTRLNSYNSPLHF. The chain joins TRBV18 to TRBJ1-6; D unresolved. Trimming took 5 bases from V and 0 from J, leaving 11 bases between them. This CDR3 comprises 16 residues. Germline V gene lookup returns CDR1 KGHSH and CDR2 LQKENI.

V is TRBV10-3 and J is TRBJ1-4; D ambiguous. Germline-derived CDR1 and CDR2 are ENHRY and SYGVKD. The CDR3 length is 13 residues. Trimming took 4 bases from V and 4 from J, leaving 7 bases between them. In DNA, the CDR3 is TGTGCCATCAGTGGGGCCGATAATGAAAAACTGTTTTTT. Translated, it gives CAISGADNEKLFF.

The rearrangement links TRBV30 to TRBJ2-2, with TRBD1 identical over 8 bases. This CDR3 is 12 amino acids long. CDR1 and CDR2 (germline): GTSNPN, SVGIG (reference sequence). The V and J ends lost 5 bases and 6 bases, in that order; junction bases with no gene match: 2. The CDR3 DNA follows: TGTGCCTGGTCGACAGGGGCCGGGGAGCTGTTTTTT. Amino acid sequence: CAWSTGAGELFF. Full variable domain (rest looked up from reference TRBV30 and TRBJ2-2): SQTIHQWPATLVQPVGSPLSLECTVEGTSNPNLYWYRQAAGRGLQLLFYSVGIGQISSEVPQNLSASRPQDRQFILSSKKLLLSDSGFYLCAWSTGAGELFFGEGSRLTVL.

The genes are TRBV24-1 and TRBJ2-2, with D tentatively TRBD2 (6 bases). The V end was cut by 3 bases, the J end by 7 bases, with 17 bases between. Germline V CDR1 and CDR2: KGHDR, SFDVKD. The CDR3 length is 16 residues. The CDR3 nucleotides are TGTGCCACCAGTGATGCTTTGGCGGGGCCAGACGGGGAGCTGTTTTTT. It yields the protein CATSDALAGPDGELFF.

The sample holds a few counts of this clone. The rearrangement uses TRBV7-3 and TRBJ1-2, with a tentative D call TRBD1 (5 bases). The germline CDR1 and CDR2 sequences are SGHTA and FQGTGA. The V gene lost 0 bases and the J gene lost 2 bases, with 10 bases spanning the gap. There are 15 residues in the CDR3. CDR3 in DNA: TGTGCCAGCAGCTTAACTCCGACAGCCAACTATGGCTACACCTTC. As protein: CASSLTPTANYGYTF.

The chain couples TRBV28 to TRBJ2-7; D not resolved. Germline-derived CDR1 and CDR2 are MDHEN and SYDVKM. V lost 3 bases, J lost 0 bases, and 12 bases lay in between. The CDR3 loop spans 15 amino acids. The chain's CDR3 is CASSFWAKSSYEQYF. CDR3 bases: TGTGCCAGCAGTTTTTGGGCGAAAAGCTCCTACGAGCAGTACTTC. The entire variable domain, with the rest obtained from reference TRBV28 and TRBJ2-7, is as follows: DVKVTQSSRYLVKRTGEKVFLECVQDMDHENMFWYRQDPGLGLRLIYFSYDVKMKEKGDIPEGYSVSREKKERFSLILESASTNQTSMYLCASSFWAKSSYEQYFGPGTRLTVT.

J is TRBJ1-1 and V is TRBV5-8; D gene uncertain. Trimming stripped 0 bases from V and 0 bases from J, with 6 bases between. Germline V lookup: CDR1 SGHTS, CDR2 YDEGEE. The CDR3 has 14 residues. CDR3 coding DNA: TGTGCCAGCAGCTTGGCCTCGGTGAACACTGAAGCTTTCTTT. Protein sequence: CASSLASVNTEAFF.

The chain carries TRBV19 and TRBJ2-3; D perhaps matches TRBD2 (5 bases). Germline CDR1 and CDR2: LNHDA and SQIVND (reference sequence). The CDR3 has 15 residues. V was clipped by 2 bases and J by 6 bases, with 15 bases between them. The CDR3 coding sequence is TGTGCCAGTAGTATAAGCGAGAGCGGTGCGGATACGCAGTATTTT. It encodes CASSISESGADTQYF.

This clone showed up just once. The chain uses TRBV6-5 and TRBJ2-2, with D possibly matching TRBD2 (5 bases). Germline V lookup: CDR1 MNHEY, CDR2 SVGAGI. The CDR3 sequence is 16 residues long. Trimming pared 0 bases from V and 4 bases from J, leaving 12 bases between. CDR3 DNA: TGTGCCAGCAGTTACTCGGGCGGGCCCCCCACCGGGGAGCTGTTTTTT. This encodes CASSYSGGPPTGELFF.

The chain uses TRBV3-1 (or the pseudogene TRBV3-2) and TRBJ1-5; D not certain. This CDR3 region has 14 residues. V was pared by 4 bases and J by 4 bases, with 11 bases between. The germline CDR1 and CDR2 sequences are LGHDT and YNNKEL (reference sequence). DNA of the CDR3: TGTGCCAGCAGCCGTTCGGGAGTTAATCAGCCCCAGCATTTT. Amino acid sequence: CASSRSGVNQPQHF.

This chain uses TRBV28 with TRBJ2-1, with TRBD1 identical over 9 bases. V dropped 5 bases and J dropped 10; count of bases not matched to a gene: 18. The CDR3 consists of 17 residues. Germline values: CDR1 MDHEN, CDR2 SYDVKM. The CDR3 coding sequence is TGTGCCAGCAGTCCGGCCAGGACAGGGGTGTCCTACGGGGAGCAGTTCTTC. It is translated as CASSPARTGVSYGEQFF.

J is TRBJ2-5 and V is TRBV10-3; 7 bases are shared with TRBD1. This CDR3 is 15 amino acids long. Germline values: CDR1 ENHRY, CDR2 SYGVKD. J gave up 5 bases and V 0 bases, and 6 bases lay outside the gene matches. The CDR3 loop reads CAISESTGRGETQYF. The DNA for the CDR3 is TGTGCCATCAGTGAGTCGACAGGGCGAGGGGAGACCCAGTACTTC.

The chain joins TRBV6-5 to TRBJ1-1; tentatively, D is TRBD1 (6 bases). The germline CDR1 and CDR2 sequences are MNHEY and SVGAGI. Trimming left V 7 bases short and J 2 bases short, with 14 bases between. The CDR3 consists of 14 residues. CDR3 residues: CASMLGAGNTEAFF. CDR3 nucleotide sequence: TGTGCCAGCATGCTGGGGGCGGGCAACACTGAAGCTTTCTTT.

Here the CDR3 DNA reads TGTGCCAGCAGTCGGGGGGCCACTGAAGCTTTCTTT. As protein: CASSRGATEAFF. The chain uses TRBV27 and TRBJ1-1; a weak D match, TRBD1 (6 bases). This CDR3 spans 12 amino acids. CDR1 MNHEY and CDR2 SMNVEV come from the germline V gene (reference sequence). The V gene lost 5 bases and the J gene lost 4 bases, with 8 bases spanning the gap.

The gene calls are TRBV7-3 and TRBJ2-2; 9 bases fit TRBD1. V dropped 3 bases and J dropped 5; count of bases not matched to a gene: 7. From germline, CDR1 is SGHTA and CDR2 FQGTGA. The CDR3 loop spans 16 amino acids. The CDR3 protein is CASSFYGQGKTGELFF. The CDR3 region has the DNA TGTGCCAGCAGCTTCTATGGACAGGGGAAAACCGGGGAGCTGTTTTTT.

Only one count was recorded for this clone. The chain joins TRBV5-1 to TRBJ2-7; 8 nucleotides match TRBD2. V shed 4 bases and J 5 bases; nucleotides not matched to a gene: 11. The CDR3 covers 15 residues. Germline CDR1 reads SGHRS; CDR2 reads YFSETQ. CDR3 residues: CASSPGSGSGNEQYF. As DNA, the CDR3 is TGCGCCAGCAGCCCGGGGAGCGGGAGTGGCAACGAGCAGTACTTC.

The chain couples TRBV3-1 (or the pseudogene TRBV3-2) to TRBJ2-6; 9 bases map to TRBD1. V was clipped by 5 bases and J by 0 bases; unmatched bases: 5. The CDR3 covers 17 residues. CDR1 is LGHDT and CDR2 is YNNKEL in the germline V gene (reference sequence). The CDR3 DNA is TGTGCCAGCAGCTACGGACAGGGGTACTCTGGGGCCAACGTCCTGACTTTC. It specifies CASSYGQGYSGANVLTF.

CDR3 sequence (DNA): TGTGCCAGCTCTACCCTAAGGGGGAATGAGCAGTTCTTC. Translation gives CASSTLRGNEQFF. The chain employs TRBV18 and TRBJ2-1; D might be TRBD1 (6 bases). CDR1 and CDR2 (germline): KGHSH, LQKENI. The CDR3 covers 13 residues. With 6 bases removed from V and 7 bases from J, the gap between germline ends came to 13 bases. The variable domain in full, completed from reference TRBV18 and TRBJ2-1, reads NAGVMQNPRHLVRRRGQEARLRCSPMKGHSHVYWYRQLPEEGLKFMVYLQKENIIDESGMPKERFSAEFPKEGPSILRIQQVVRGDSAAYFCASSTLRGNEQFFGPGTRLTVL.

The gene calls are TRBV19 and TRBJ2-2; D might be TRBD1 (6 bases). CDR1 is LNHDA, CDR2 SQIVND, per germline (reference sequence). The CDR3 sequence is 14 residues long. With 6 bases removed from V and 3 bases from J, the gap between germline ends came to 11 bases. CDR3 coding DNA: TGTGCCAGTAGCCAGGCAGGGGACACCGGGGAGCTGTTTTTT. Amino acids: CASSQAGDTGELFF.

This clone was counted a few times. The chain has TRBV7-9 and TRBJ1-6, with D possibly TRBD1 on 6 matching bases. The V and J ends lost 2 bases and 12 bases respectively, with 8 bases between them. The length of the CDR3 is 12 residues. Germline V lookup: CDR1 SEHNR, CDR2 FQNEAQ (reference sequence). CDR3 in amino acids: CASSLKGEPLHF. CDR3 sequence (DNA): TGTGCCAGCAGCTTAAAGGGGGAACCCCTCCACTTT.